This T cell receptor beta chain was profiled in a study of blood T cell repertoires in COVID-19. Looking at the study overall: COVID-19 samples from acute and convalescent phases originated in the United States, Italy and Spain. PBMCs, B-cell-depleted T cells, or T cells provided the cDNA or gDNA that made up the material.

Germline V gene sequence: CDR1 LGHNA, CDR2 YSLEER. The CDR3 runs to 16 residues. V was shortened by 4 bases and J by 3 bases, with 19 bases between the two germline ends. Per the study methods: Amplification with reference gene primers provided the estimates of nucleated cell counts. Sequencing used immunoSEQ multiplex PCR; TCRdb keeps in-frame clones, though not all of them. V and J calls and clone size are those listed in that table; D and trimming were worked out from the DNA. The table has about 83,000 clones, approximately 85% seen once. The clonotype was recovered from a man aged 45-60 years with active COVID-19. Sequencing input: peripheral blood. This chain links TRBV4-3 with TRBJ2-7; D is possibly TRBD2 (7 bases). The CDR3: CASSLQKGRGFYEQYF. CDR3 sequence (DNA): TGCGCCAGCAGCCTCCAAAAGGGGAGGGGGTTCTACGAGCAGTACTTC.